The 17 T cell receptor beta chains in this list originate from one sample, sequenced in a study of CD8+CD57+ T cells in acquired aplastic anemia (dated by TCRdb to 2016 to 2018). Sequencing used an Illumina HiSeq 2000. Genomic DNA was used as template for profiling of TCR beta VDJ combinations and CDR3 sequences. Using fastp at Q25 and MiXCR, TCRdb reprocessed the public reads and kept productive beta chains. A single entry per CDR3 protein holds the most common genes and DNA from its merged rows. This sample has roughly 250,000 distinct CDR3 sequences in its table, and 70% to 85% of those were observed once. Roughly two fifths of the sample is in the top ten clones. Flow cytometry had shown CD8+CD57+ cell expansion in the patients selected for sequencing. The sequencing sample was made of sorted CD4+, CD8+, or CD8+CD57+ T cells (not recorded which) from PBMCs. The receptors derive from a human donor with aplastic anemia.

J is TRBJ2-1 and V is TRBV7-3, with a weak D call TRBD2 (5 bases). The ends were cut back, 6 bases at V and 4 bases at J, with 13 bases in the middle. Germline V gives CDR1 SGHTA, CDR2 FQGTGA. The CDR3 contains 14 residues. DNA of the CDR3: TGTGCCAGCAGTTACGGGCTAGCTTACAATGAGCAGTTCTTC. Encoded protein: CASSYGLAYNEQFF.

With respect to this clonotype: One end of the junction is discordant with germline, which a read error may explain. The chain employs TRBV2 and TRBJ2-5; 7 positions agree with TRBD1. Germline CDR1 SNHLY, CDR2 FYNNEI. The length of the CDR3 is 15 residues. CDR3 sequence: CASGDSGTDTQTQYF. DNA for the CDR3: TGTGCCAGCGGGGACAGCGGCACAGATACGCAGACTCAGTACTTC.

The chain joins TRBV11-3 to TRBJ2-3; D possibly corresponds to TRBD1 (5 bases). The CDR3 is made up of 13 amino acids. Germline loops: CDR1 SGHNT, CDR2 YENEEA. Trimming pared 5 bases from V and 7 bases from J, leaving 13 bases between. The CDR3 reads CASSDSYAHTQYF. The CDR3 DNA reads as TGTGCCAGCAGCGACAGTTACGCGCATACGCAGTATTTT.

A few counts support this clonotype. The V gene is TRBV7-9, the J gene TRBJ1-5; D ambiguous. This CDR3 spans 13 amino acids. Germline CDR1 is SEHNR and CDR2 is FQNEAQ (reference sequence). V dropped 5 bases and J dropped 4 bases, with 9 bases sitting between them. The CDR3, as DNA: TGTGCCAGCAGCCAGGACGGGAATCAGCCCCAGCATTTT. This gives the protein CASSQDGNQPQHF.

CDR3 loop: CASSLSSYRGETQYF. CDR3 DNA sequence: TGTGCCAGCAGCTTGAGTTCCTATAGGGGAGAGACCCAGTACTTC. The chain is built from TRBV11-3 and TRBJ2-5; D might be TRBD1 (5 bases). Germline CDR1 reads SGHNT; CDR2 reads YENEEA. Between the trimmed V and J ends, which lost 3 bases and 4 bases, there was a span of 15 bases. This CDR3 is 15 amino acids long.

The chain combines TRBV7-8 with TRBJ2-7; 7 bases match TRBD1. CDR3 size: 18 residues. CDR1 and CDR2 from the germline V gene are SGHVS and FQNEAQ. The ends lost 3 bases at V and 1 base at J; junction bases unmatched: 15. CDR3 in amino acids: CASSFRPTGTALSYEQYV. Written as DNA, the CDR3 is TGTGCCAGCAGCTTTCGGCCAACCGGGACAGCCCTTTCCTACGAGCAGTACGTC.

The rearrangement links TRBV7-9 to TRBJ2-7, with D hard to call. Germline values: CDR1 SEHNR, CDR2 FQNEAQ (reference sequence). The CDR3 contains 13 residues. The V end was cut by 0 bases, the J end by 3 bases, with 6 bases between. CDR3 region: CASSLAGSYEQYV. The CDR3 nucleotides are TGTGCCAGCAGCTTAGCGGGTAGCTACGAGCAGTACGTC.

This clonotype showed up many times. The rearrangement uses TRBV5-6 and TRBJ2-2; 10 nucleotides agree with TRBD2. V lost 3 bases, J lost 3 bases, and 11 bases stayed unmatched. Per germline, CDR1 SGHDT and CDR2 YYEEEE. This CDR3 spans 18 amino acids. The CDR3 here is CASSYPSSGGHYTGELFF. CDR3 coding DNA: TGTGCCAGCAGCTACCCCTCTAGCGGGGGCCACTACACCGGGGAGCTGTTTTTT. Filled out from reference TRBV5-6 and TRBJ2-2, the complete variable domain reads DAGVTQSPTHLIKTRGQQVTLRCSPKSGHDTVSWYQQALGQGPQFIFQYYEEEERQRGNFPDRFSGHQFPNYSSELNVNALLLGDSALYLCASSYPSSGGHYTGELFFGEGSRLTVL.

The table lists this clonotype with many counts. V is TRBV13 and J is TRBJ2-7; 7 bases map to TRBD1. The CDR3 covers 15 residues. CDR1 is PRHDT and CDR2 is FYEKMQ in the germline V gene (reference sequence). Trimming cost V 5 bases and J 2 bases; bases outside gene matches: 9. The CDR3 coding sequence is TGTGCCAGCAGCCCAACCCCTAGGGGGCCCTACGAGCAGTACGTC. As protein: CASSPTPRGPYEQYV.

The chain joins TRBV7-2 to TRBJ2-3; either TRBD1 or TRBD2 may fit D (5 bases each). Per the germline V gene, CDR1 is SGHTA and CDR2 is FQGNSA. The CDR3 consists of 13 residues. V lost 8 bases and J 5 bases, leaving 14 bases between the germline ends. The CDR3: CASGYGAKDTQYF. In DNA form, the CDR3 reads TGTGCCAGCGGCTACGGGGCAAAAGATACGCAGTATTTT.

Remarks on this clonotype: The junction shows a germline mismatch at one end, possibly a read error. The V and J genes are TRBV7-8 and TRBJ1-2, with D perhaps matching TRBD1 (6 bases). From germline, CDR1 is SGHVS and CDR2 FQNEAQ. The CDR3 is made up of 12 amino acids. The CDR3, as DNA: TGTGCCAGCGGGGACGGGGGCACAGATACGAACTTC. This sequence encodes CASGDGGTDTNF.

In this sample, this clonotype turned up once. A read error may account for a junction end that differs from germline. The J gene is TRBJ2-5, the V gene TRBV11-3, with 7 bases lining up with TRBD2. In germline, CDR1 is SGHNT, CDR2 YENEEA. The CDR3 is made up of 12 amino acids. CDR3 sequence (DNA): TGTGCCGGCAGCGGGGATCTGACAGCCCAGTACTTC. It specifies CAGSGDLTAQYF.

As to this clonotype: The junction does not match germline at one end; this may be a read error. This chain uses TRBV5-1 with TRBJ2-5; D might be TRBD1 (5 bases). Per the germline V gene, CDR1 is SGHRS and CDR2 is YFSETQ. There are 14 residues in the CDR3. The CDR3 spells CASSLGKGQGTQYF. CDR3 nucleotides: TGCGCCAGCAGCTTGGGGAAGGGGCAAGGGACCCAGTACTTC.

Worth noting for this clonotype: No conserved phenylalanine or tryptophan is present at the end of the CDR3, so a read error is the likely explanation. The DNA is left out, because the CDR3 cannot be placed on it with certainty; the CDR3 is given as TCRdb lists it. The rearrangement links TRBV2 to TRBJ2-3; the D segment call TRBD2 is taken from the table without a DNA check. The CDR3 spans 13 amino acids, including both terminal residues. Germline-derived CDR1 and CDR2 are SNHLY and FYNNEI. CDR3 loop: CASSESSGGTQNE.

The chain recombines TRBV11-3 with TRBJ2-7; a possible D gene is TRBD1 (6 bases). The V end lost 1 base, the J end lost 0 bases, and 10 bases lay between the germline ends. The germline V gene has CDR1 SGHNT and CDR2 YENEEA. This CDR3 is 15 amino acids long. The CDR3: CASSLGLTGSYEQYF. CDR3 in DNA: TGTGCCAGCAGCTTAGGTCTGACAGGCTCCTACGAGCAGTACTTC.

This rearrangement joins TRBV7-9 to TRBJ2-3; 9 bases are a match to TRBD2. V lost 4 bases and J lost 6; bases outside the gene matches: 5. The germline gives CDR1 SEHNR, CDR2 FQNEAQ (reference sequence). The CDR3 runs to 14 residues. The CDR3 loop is CASSSGLAGDTQYF. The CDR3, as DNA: TGTGCCAGCAGCTCCGGGCTAGCGGGGGATACGCAGTATTTT.

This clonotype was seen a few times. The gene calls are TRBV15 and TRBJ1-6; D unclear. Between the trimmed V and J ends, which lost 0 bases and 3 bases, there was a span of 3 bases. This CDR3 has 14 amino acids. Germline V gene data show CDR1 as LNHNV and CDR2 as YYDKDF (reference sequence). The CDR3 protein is CATSRDNYNSPLHF. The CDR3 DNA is TGTGCCACCAGCAGAGACAACTATAATTCACCCCTCCACTTT.